A single sample is the source of the 8 T cell receptor beta chains below, sequenced in a study of OX40 agonist ivuxolimab in advanced cancers. Measured with immunoSEQ multiplex PCR; TCRdb has only the in-frame clones, and not every one. This table has 30,000 to 45,000 clones, approximately 80% appearing once. The starting material was CD4+ or CD8+ T cells sorted from blood, obtained in a trial of the OX40 agonist ivuxolimab. Receptor source: an adult with an advanced solid tumor such as melanoma, head and neck, liver or kidney cancer.

This sequence joins TRBV28 and TRBJ2-5, with D perhaps matching TRBD1 (5 bases). The J call may not be correct, given that the DNA end is closer to TRBJ2-7. The CDR3 totals 14 residues. CDR1 MDHEN and CDR2 SYDVKM come from the germline V gene. The CDR3 loop reads CASSPYDRTYEQYF. The CDR3 DNA sequence: TGTGCCAGCAGTCCCTACGACAGAACCTACGAGCAGTACTTC.

The CDR3 coding sequence is TGTGCTAGTGGTTTGGTACGGCCTAGCAGCACCGGGGAGCTGTTTTTT. It specifies CASGLVRPSSTGELFF. The genes are TRBV12-5 and TRBJ2-2, with a weak D call TRBD2 (5 bases). From germline, CDR1 is LGHNT and CDR2 FRNRAP. The CDR3 extends over 16 amino acids. Trimming took 0 bases from V and 4 from J, leaving 12 bases between them.

DNA for the CDR3: TGTGCCAGCAGCTTGGCCAACGGCAAGAAGGACTATGGCTACACCTTC. Amino acid sequence: CASSLANGKKDYGYTF. This chain joins TRBV5-6 and TRBJ1-2, with D unclear. The ends were cut back, 0 bases at V and 3 bases at J, with 15 bases in the middle. Germline V lookup: CDR1 SGHDT, CDR2 YYEEEE. This CDR3 region has 16 residues.

The J gene is TRBJ2-1, the V gene TRBV9; D uncertain. This CDR3 spans 15 amino acids. Trimming cost V 1 base and J 2 bases, with 10 bases left between them. Germline assignment: CDR1 SGDLS and CDR2 YYNGEE. CDR3 region: CASSVNEVAYNEQFF. The CDR3 DNA follows: TGTGCCAGCAGCGTAAATGAGGTAGCCTACAATGAGCAGTTCTTC.

V gene TRBV7-2 combines with J gene TRBJ2-3, with D tentatively TRBD1 (5 bases). This CDR3 contains 15 residues. Germline V CDR1 and CDR2: SGHTA, FQGNSA. The V and J ends lost 1 base and 2 bases respectively, with 10 bases between them. CDR3 region: CASSLVGAATDTQYF. The DNA for the CDR3 is TGTGCCAGCAGCTTAGTAGGGGCCGCCACAGATACGCAGTATTTT.

This chain uses TRBV4-1 with TRBJ2-7; 8 nucleotides align to TRBD2. The CDR3 runs 16 residues. CDR1 and CDR2 from the germline V gene are MGHRA and YSYEKL. J gave up 4 bases and V 0 bases, and 8 bases lay outside the gene matches. CDR3 sequence: CASSQDRLAGGYEQYF. CDR3 bases: TGCGCCAGCAGCCAAGATCGTCTAGCGGGTGGGTACGAGCAGTACTTC.

V usage is TRBV10-3 and J usage is TRBJ2-3; 11 bases agree with TRBD2. After removal of 10 bases from V and 2 bases from J, the junction contained 11 bases not matched to a gene. The CDR3 length is 16 residues. The V gene's germline CDR1 is ENHRY and CDR2 SYGVKD. As DNA, the CDR3 is TGTGCCACCCAACACACTAGCGGGGGCCTCACAGATACGCAGTATTTT. Translating it yields CATQHTSGGLTDTQYF.

The chain uses TRBV10-2 and TRBJ1-2; no firm D call. V was cut by 2 bases and J by 8 bases, with 6 bases left in between. Germline CDR1 and CDR2: WSHSY and SAAADI. This CDR3 spans 11 amino acids. CDR3 loop: CASSEEGGYTF. CDR3 DNA: TGCGCCAGCAGTGAGGAGGGCGGCTACACCTTC.